This TCR beta chain was identified during a study of blood T cells in healthy people across ages. Regarding the study as a whole: Higher diversity, along with more naive CD4+ cells, distinguished long-lived donors from aged donors. A roughly linear age-dependent decrease characterized TCR beta diversity per million T cells.

This clonotype has a handful of counts. The target antigen is unknown. V was shortened by 1 base and J by 2 bases, with 10 bases between the two germline ends. The CDR3 runs 14 residues. From germline, CDR1 is SGDLS and CDR2 YYNGEE. The use of a sample-barcoded 5' primer and a J-beta primer mix characterized a second PCR of roughly 7 to 11 cycles. TCRdb used MiXCR to reprocess the 5' RACE reads, holding one entry per CDR3 protein. The table shows some 1.1 million distinct CDR3 sequences, with around two fifths occurring only once. Those donating, healthy Caucasian individuals from Russia, were aged roughly 6 to 100. They isolated at least 6 million PBMCs from each sample.

The chain couples TRBV9 to TRBJ2-7, with D hard to call. This receptor was obtained from a man aged 18 to 30 in good health. Input material: blood. CDR3 loop: CASSVNRLPYEQYF. The CDR3, as DNA: TGTGCCAGCAGCGTAAATCGGCTCCCCTACGAGCAGTACTTC.